A single sample gave rise to the 11 T cell receptor beta chains below, sequenced in a study of T cells in Graves' hyperthyroidism and ophthalmopathy (dated by TCRdb to between 2019 and 2020). The library was produced with multiplex PCR. Sequencing instrument: Illumina HiSeq 2000. The TCR beta CDR3 regions were amplified from the RNA transcripts. A first-round RT-PCR of the TCR CDR3 used the HTBI primer set with the Qiagen OneStep RT-PCR kit. The public reads were reprocessed in TCRdb via fastp at Q25 and MiXCR, keeping in-frame beta chains. CDR3 protein sequences are deduplicated, and each keeps its most common genes and DNA. This sample has about 680,000 distinct CDR3 sequences in its table, and 35% of those were observed once. Roughly 30% of the sample is in the top ten clones. Input material: blood. These receptors all stem from a woman between 40 and 55 years old with Graves' hyperthyroidism.

The rearrangement joins TRBV12-3 or TRBV12-4 to TRBJ2-7, with TRBD2 matching over 8 bases. The CDR3 spans 15 residues. The V segment lost 3 bases and the J segment 7 bases; nucleotides outside the gene matches: 11. Here the CDR3 reads CASSFQRGGDGEQYF. For the CDR3, the DNA is TGTGCCAGCAGTTTTCAACGGGGGGGGGATGGGGAGCAGTACTTC.

V and J are TRBV13 and TRBJ2-2, with 8 positions matching TRBD1. This CDR3 is 18 amino acids long. The germline gives CDR1 PRHDT, CDR2 FYEKMQ (reference sequence). V was clipped by 0 bases and J by 3 bases; unmatched bases: 9. The CDR3: CASSLGRLDRAYTGELFF. CDR3 sequence (DNA): TGTGCCAGCAGCTTAGGCCGGTTGGACAGGGCGTACACCGGGGAGCTGTTTTTT.

The CDR3 nucleotides read TGCGCCAGCAGCCAAGGGGGAACAGGGTCCGGTGGCTACACCTTC. Translation: CASSQGGTGSGGYTF. This chain connects TRBV4-1 to TRBJ1-2; D may be TRBD1 (6 bases). Germline CDR1 MGHRA, CDR2 YSYEKL. Trimming removed 1 base at V and 7 bases at J, with 16 bases between. The CDR3 spans 15 residues.

This clonotype was seen repeatedly, ten times or more. The chain combines TRBV2 with TRBJ1-1; D is unresolved. Germline-derived CDR1 and CDR2 are SNHLY and FYNNEI. The V and J ends lost 4 bases and 2 bases respectively, with 11 bases between them. The CDR3 consists of 14 residues. CDR3 sequence reads: CASSGASLNTEAFF. The CDR3 coding sequence is TGTGCCAGCAGTGGGGCAAGTTTAAACACTGAAGCTTTCTTT.

With respect to this clonotype: The junction differs from germline at one of its ends, possibly a read error. The chain employs TRBV14 and TRBJ2-7; D assignment may be TRBD1 or TRBD2 (5 bases each). Germline V lookup: CDR1 SGHDN, CDR2 FVKESK. This CDR3 region has 16 residues. CDR3 coding DNA: TGTACCAGCAGCCATGGGGAAACCGGGACCCCCTTGGAGCAGTACTTC. Translation: CTSSHGETGTPLEQYF.

The chain employs TRBV7-2 and TRBJ2-2; maybe TRBD2 (5 bases). The germline gives CDR1 SGHTA, CDR2 FQGNSA. This CDR3 has 15 amino acids. V gave up 5 bases and J gave up 5 bases, with 15 bases separating them. This CDR3 reads CASSQTKTGTGELFF. CDR3 in DNA: TGTGCCAGCAGCCAGACCAAAACGGGGACCGGGGAGCTGTTTTTT.

This clonotype showed up just a few times. The chain employs TRBV6-2 or TRBV6-3 and TRBJ2-5; D is possibly TRBD2 (5 bases). Germline assignment: CDR1 MNHEY and CDR2 SVGEGT. The V end was cut by 2 bases, the J end by 2 bases, with 9 bases between. There are 14 residues in the CDR3. The CDR3 DNA sequence: TGTGCCAGCAGTTACGTAGGAGGTCAAGAGACCCAGTACTTC. Protein: CASSYVGGQETQYF.

This chain uses TRBV12-3 or TRBV12-4 with TRBJ1-6; 8 bases are shared with TRBD1. With V trimmed by 4 bases and J by 3 bases, 8 bases remained unmatched. The CDR3 sequence is 17 residues long. The CDR3 sequence: CASSSKTGARYNSPLHF. CDR3 sequence (DNA): TGTGCCAGCAGTTCGAAGACAGGGGCCCGCTATAATTCACCCCTCCACTTT.

With regard to this clonotype: A read error is possible here, since a much larger clone lies one base away. The J gene is TRBJ1-1, the V gene TRBV7-9; D unclear. Germline CDR1 reads SEHNR; CDR2 reads FQNEAQ (reference sequence). Trimming removed 5 bases from V and 0 bases from J, with 13 bases in between. The CDR3 has 15 residues. CDR3 sequence reads: CASSGVVVMNTEAFF. The DNA for the CDR3 is TGTGCCAGCAGCGGGGTGGTTGTGATGAACACTGAAGCTTTCTTT.

The count of this clonotype is one. This chain uses TRBV5-6 with TRBJ2-7; 9 nucleotides agree with TRBD1. Germline V gives CDR1 SGHDT, CDR2 YYEEEE. Trimming at V came to 0 bases and at J to 5 bases, leaving 9 bases not matched to a gene. The CDR3 consists of 16 residues. CDR3 sequence: CASSLVSGTGTHEQYF. The CDR3 bases are TGTGCCAGCAGCTTGGTTTCTGGGACAGGGACCCACGAGCAGTACTTC. The full variable domain, completed using reference TRBV5-6 and TRBJ2-7, is DAGVTQSPTHLIKTRGQQVTLRCSPKSGHDTVSWYQQALGQGPQFIFQYYEEEERQRGNFPDRFSGHQFPNYSSELNVNALLLGDSALYLCASSLVSGTGTHEQYFGPGTRLTVT.

Many counts were recorded for this clonotype. The J gene is TRBJ1-5, the V gene TRBV19; D is undetermined. Germline V gene data show CDR1 as LNHDA and CDR2 as SQIVND (reference sequence). This CDR3 is 15 amino acids long. V lost 0 bases and J lost 4, with 10 bases in between. The CDR3 loop is CASSIDSGHNQPQHF. CDR3 coding DNA: TGTGCCAGTAGTATAGATAGCGGGCATAATCAGCCCCAGCATTTT.